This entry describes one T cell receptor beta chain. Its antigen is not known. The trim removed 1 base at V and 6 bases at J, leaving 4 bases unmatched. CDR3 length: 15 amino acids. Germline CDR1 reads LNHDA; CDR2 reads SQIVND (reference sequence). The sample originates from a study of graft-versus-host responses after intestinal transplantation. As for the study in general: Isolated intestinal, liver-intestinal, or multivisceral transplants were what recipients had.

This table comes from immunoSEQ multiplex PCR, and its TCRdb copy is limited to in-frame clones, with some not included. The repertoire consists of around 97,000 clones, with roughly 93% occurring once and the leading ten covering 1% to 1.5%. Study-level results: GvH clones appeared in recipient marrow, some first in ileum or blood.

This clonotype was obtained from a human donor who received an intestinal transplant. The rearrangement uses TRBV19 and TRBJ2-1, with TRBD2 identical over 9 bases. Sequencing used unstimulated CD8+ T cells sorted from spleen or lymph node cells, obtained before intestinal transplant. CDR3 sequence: CASSIGGGEFNEQFF. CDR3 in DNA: TGTGCCAGTAGTATAGGCGGGGGGGAGTTCAATGAGCAGTTCTTC.